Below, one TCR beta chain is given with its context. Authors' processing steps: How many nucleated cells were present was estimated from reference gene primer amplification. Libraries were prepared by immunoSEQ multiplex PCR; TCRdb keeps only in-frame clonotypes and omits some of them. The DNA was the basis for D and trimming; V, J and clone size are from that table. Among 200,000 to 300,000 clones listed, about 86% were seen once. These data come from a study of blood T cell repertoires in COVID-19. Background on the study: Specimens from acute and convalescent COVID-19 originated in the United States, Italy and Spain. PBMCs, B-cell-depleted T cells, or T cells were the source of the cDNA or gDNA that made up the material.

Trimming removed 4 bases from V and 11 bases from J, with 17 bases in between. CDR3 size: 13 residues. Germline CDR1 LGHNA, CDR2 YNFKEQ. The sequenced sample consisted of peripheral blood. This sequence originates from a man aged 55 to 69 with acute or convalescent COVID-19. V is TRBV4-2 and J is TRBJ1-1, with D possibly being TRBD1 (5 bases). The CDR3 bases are TGTGCCAGCAGCCCTCAGGGTGCTAAGGGTGCTTTCTTT. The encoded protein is CASSPQGAKGAFF.